This T cell receptor (beta chain) was sequenced for a study of blood T cell repertoires in COVID-19. Turning to the study itself: Donors in the United States, Italy and Spain gave samples during acute or convalescent COVID-19. PBMCs, B-cell-depleted T cells, or T cells provided the cDNA or gDNA that made up the material.

The V gene's germline CDR1 is SGHTA and CDR2 FQGNSA. The CDR3 is 15 residues long. V lost 2 bases and J lost 6, with 14 bases in between. Per the original data handling: From reference gene primer amplification, estimates of nucleated cell counts were derived. Assay used: immunoSEQ multiplex PCR; TCRdb lists only in-frame clones, some missing. That table supplies the V and J calls and clone size; D and trimming were determined from the DNA. This sample carries 200,000 to 300,000 clones, approximately 82% of them seen once, and the ten largest clones take around 2%. Sequencing was carried out using peripheral blood. The origin of this receptor is a man aged 35-49 years who had recovered from COVID-19. The gene calls are TRBV7-2 and TRBJ1-5; D is ambiguous. CDR3 amino acids: CASSLQSPGFQPQHF. In DNA form, the CDR3 reads TGTGCCAGCAGCTTACAATCCCCCGGGTTTCAGCCCCAGCATTTT. Looking up the rest from reference TRBV7-2 and TRBJ1-5 gives the full variable domain: GAGVSQSPSNKVTEKGKDVELRCDPISGHTALYWYRQSLGQGLEFLIYFQGNSAPDKSGLPSDRFSAERTGGSVSTLTIQRTQQEDSAVYLCASSLQSPGFQPQHFGDGTRLSIL.